The T cell receptor beta chain described here comes from a study of T cells in localized non-small cell lung cancer (dated by TCRdb to the early 2020s). Background on the whole study: The study analyzed T cell repertoires of 236 early-stage NSCLC patients, comparing tumors and uninvolved tumor-adjacent lungs. The cohort comprised some 220 treatment-naïve NSCLC patients with resected, localized lung tumors. A mean age of around 66 years was recorded for the NSCLC patients, of whom 129 were male and about a hundred were female.

What the research found in general, with its limitations: Longer overall survival was associated with higher blood T cell density, whereas shorter survival was associated with higher adjacent-lung clonality. Because the study design was exploratory, TCR variables were selected using unadjusted p-values without false-discovery rate correction. Uninvolved tumor-adjacent lung showed the highest T cell clonality, higher than tumor, which suggests more focused antigenic responses in the uninvolved tumor-adjacent lung. A median of roughly 60 of the top 100 tumor clones were detected in paired uninvolved adjacent lung, and around 30 of these tumor clones were also found among the top 100 clones of the paired uninvolved adjacent lung. Because multi-region sequencing of the tumors was not done, intratumor heterogeneity could not be ruled out.

The immunoSEQ Assay was used to sequence TCR beta CDR3 regions from DNA. The authors' analysis ran thus. To compute T cell density, TCR beta template counts were normalized to usable DNA, which was estimated by amplifying housekeeping genes. Using the preseqR package, richness was estimated by extrapolating to 120,000 templates for tissue samples and 400,000 templates for PBMC samples. Clonality was calculated as one minus Pielou's evenness. Tissue-enriched TCRs were identified through differential abundance testing performed on productive amino-acid clonotypes, with a minimum total count of 5 and an alpha of 0.1. Repertoire overlap between compartments was quantified with the Jaccard Index and Morisita Overlap Index. GLIPH grouped TCR beta CDR3s together with public tetramer-defined viral CDR3s, and a viral motif had to include at least three viral sequences and also show V-gene enrichment. This is the immuneACCESS table as TCRdb keeps it, with only in-frame sequences that have V and J called. A part of the clones is gone; compared with another copy, unresolved V genes explain less than half, and the rest is unexplained. V and J calls and clone size follow that table, whereas D and trimming were derived from the DNA. Here the sample has tens of thousands of clones; approximately 90% occur a single time. The top ten clones comprise 6.9% of the sample.

At diagnosis, peripheral blood, uninvolved tumor-adjacent lung and tumor were collected and were preserved as a mix of fresh-frozen and FFPE material. For TCR repertoire profiling, blood samples were analyzed in the form of peripheral blood mononuclear cells. In regard to this clone: No antigen is known for it. No quality values exist for individual bases; no much larger clone is one base distant.

The CDR3 runs 14 amino acids, cysteine and phenylalanine included. The sequence is cut down to CDR3 DNA, 42 bases in frame from base 1. CDR1 and CDR2 (LNHDA, SQIVND) derive from the germline V gene (reference sequence). Trimming takes 3 bases off V and 4 bases off J; junction bases not matched to a gene: 4. Recombination joined TRBV19 with TRBJ1-2; a stretch of 8 junction bases matches TRBD1. The clonotype comes from a woman aged 40-69 years with stage I lung adenocarcinoma. The sample here was peripheral blood, taken before any cancer treatment. The CDR3 amino acid sequence is: CASSMPGQVYGYTF. The bases read TGTGCCAGTAGTATGCCGGGACAGGTCTATGGCTACACCTTC. Reference TRBV19 and TRBJ1-2 genes cover what lies past the CDR3, so the full variable domain is DGGITQSPKYLFRKEGQNVTLSCEQNLNHDAMYWYRQDPGQGLRLIYYSQIVNDFQKGDIAEGYSVSREKKESFPLTVTSAQKNPTAFYLCASSMPGQVYGYTFGSGTRLTVV.